This T cell receptor (beta chain) was documented in a study of blood T cell repertoires in COVID-19. Study background: The United States, Italy and Spain were the sources of the acute and convalescent COVID-19 samples. Sources were T cells, B-cell-depleted T cells, or PBMCs; the material itself was cDNA or gDNA.

The CDR3 length is 15 residues. The ends lost 2 bases at V and 5 bases at J; junction bases unmatched: 8. Germline CDR1 SGHAT, CDR2 FQDESV (reference sequence). Sequenced by immunoSEQ multiplex PCR; TCRdb stores in-frame clones only, minus some. The sample shows about 140,000 clones, about 85% of them seen only once. The rearrangement uses TRBV11-1 and TRBJ1-1; TRBD1 aligns across 7 bases. Sequenced: peripheral blood. This receptor was obtained from a human donor in a cohort sampled during active COVID-19. Here the CDR3 reads CASSLSRQGRTEAFF. Here the CDR3 DNA reads TGTGCCAGCAGCTTATCCCGACAGGGTAGGACTGAAGCTTTCTTT.